A selection of T cell receptor beta chains follows, all from one sample in a study of blood T cells in healthy people across ages. TCRdb recomputed calls from the 5' RACE reads with MiXCR, one row per CDR3 protein. This sample has approximately 880,000 distinct CDR3 sequences, with under 50% found just once. The sample taken for sequencing was blood. Receptors were obtained from a man aged 25-45 years in good health. CDR3s include the opening cysteine and the closing phenylalanine or tryptophan. The order of the fields is D gene, V gene, J gene, clone size, CDR3 protein, CDR3 DNA. A D gene is named only where the DNA matches it firmly. The listing skips clone size in some rows; elsewhere it reads once, few, many or a size class.

D: .
V: TRBV27
J: TRBJ2-1
size: .
CDR3: CASSSTGANYNEQFF
DNA: TGTGCCAGCAGTTCTACGGGAGCAAACTACAATGAGCAGTTCTTC

D: .
V: TRBV18
J: TRBJ1-5
size: .
CDR3: CASSPPSSNQPQHF
DNA: TGTGCCAGCTCACCCCCTTCCTCAAATCAGCCCCAGCATTTT

D: .
V: TRBV5-1
J: TRBJ2-1
size: many
CDR3: CASSVDEYNEQFF
DNA: TGCGCCAGCAGCGTCGACGAATACAATGAGCAGTTCTTC

D: .
V: TRBV2
J: TRBJ2-5
size: .
CDR3: CASSDPRAQETQYF
DNA: TGTGCCAGCAGTGACCCCCGGGCCCAAGAGACCCAGTACTTC

D: TRBD2
V: TRBV7-9
J: TRBJ2-7
size: .
CDR3: CASSETSGGPYEQYF
DNA: TGTGCCAGCAGCGAAACTAGCGGGGGACCTTACGAGCAGTACTTC

D: .
V: TRBV7-2
J: TRBJ2-3
size: .
CDR3: CAIRASATDTQYF
DNA: TGTGCCATCCGGGCTAGCGCCACAGATACGCAGTATTTT

D: .
V: TRBV27
J: TRBJ2-7
size: .
CDR3: CASSFLDSSYEQYF
DNA: TGTGCCAGCAGTTTCCTGGACAGCTCCTACGAGCAGTACTTC

D: TRBD1
V: TRBV6-1
J: TRBJ1-5
size: .
CDR3: CVSSASGTVNQPQHF
DNA: TGTGTCAGCAGCGCGTCCGGGACAGTCAATCAGCCCCAGCATTTT

D: TRBD2
V: TRBV6-5
J: TRBJ2-3
size: few
CDR3: CASSYTGTRGTDTQYF
DNA: TGTGCCAGCAGTTACACCGGGACTAGGGGTACAGATACGCAGTATTTT

D: .
V: TRBV6-5
J: TRBJ2-5
size: few
CDR3: CASSYSFTSIETQYF
DNA: TGTGCCAGCAGTTACTCTTTCACTAGCATTGAGACCCAGTACTTC

D: .
V: TRBV10-3
J: TRBJ1-1
size: .
CDR3: CAISEIGGTEAFF
DNA: TGTGCCATCAGTGAGATAGGGGGCACTGAAGCTTTCTTT

D: TRBD1
V: TRBV15
J: TRBJ2-7
size: .
CDR3: CATSRDSTGAYEQYF
DNA: TGTGCCACCAGCAGAGATTCGACAGGGGCCTACGAGCAGTACTTC

D: .
V: TRBV29-1
J: TRBJ2-7
size: .
CDR3: CSVGHIGGSPKGEQYF
DNA: TGCAGCGTTGGCCACATCGGGGGCAGTCCGAAGGGCGAGCAGTACTTC

D: TRBD2
V: TRBV9
J: TRBJ2-5
size: .
CDR3: CASSVDGSGMGETQYF
DNA: TGTGCCAGCAGCGTAGATGGTAGCGGGATGGGGGAGACCCAGTACTTC

D: .
V: TRBV7-2
J: TRBJ1-1
size: .
CDR3: CASWRVSGNTEAFF
DNA: TGTGCCAGCTGGCGAGTTTCGGGGAACACTGAAGCTTTCTTT

D: .
V: TRBV12-3/TRBV12-4
J: TRBJ2-7
size: many
CDR3: CASSLRGAKDEQYF
DNA: TGTGCCAGCAGTTTACGGGGGGCGAAGGACGAGCAGTACTTC

D: .
V: TRBV29-1
J: TRBJ2-2
size: .
CDR3: CSVVRAETGELFF
DNA: TGCAGCGTTGTCAGGGCGGAGACCGGGGAGCTGTTTTTT

D: TRBD1
V: TRBV4-1
J: TRBJ1-4
size: .
CDR3: CASSQQPGQRTNEKPFF
DNA: TGCGCCAGCAGCCAACAACCGGGACAGAGAACTAATGAAAAACCGTTTTTT

D: .
V: TRBV27
J: TRBJ2-4
size: .
CDR3: CASSTGGGPKNIQYF
DNA: TGTGCCAGCAGTACAGGTGGGGGTCCGAAAAACATTCAGTACTTC

D: .
V: TRBV9
J: TRBJ2-1
size: few
CDR3: CASSVALGTSYGVQFF
DNA: TGTGCCAGCAGCGTAGCCCTGGGGACATCTTACGGTGTGCAGTTCTTC

D: .
V: TRBV3-1
J: TRBJ1-2
size: .
CDR3: CASSQVEPANYGYTF
DNA: TGTGCCAGCAGCCAAGTCGAACCAGCTAACTATGGCTACACCTTC

D: .
V: TRBV4-1
J: TRBJ2-7
size: .
CDR3: CASSQRGFGQSSYEQYF
DNA: TGCGCCAGCAGCCAAAGGGGGTTCGGGCAGAGCTCCTACGAGCAGTACTTC

D: .
V: TRBV28
J: TRBJ1-1
size: few
CDR3: CASSAYRNTEAFF
DNA: TGTGCCAGCAGTGCATACAGGAACACTGAAGCTTTCTTT

D: TRBD1
V: TRBV7-2
J: TRBJ2-3
size: .
CDR3: CASSIGQGVTDTQYF
DNA: TGTGCCAGCAGCATTGGACAGGGGGTCACAGATACGCAGTATTTT

D: TRBD1
V: TRBV9
J: TRBJ1-4
size: .
CDR3: CASSVEGALNEKLFF
DNA: TGTGCCAGCAGCGTAGAGGGGGCGCTTAATGAAAAACTGTTTTTT

D: .
V: TRBV5-1
J: TRBJ2-1
size: once
CDR3: CASNTMGNEQFF
DNA: TGCGCCAGCAATACAATGGGGAATGAGCAGTTCTTC

D: TRBD1
V: TRBV28
J: TRBJ2-5
size: .
CDR3: CASSLMDRGNNEQYF
DNA: TGTGCCAGCAGTTTAATGGACAGGGGGAACAATGAGCAGTACTTC

D: .
V: TRBV7-9
J: TRBJ1-6
size: few
CDR3: CASSQGLFNSPLHF
DNA: TGTGCCAGCAGCCAGGGGCTGTTTAATTCACCCCTCCACTTT

D: TRBD2
V: TRBV20-1
J: TRBJ2-3
size: .
CDR3: CSASGTSGGTDTQYF
DNA: TGCAGTGCTAGTGGGACTAGCGGGGGGACAGATACGCAGTATTTT

D: .
V: TRBV6-2/TRBV6-3
J: TRBJ2-7
size: once
CDR3: CASSYAPGSYEQYF
DNA: TGTGCCAGCAGTTACGCCCCGGGCTCCTACGAGCAGTACTTC

D: TRBD2
V: TRBV10-3
J: TRBJ2-1
size: .
CDR3: CAISESGLDGQFF
DNA: TGTGCCATCAGTGAGTCGGGACTAGATGGGCAGTTCTTC

D: TRBD1
V: TRBV9
J: TRBJ2-1
size: few
CDR3: CASSLGQGATDEQFF
DNA: TGTGCCAGCAGCCTTGGACAGGGGGCGACGGATGAGCAGTTCTTC

D: .
V: TRBV20-1
J: TRBJ1-1
size: .
CDR3: CSARDRREGNTEAFF
DNA: TGCAGTGCTAGAGATCGGAGGGAGGGGAACACTGAAGCTTTCTTT

D: .
V: TRBV30
J: TRBJ2-7
size: .
CDR3: CAWSVTLSYEQYF
DNA: TGTGCCTGGAGTGTAACCCTTTCCTACGAGCAGTACTTC

D: .
V: TRBV29-1
J: TRBJ1-5
size: many
CDR3: CSVVLEGGSNQPQHF
DNA: TGCAGCGTTGTTTTGGAGGGGGGGTCCAATCAGCCCCAGCATTTT

D: .
V: TRBV12-3/TRBV12-4
J: TRBJ2-3
size: .
CDR3: CASSWEDIGGDTQYF
DNA: TGTGCCAGCAGTTGGGAGGATATCGGGGGCGATACGCAGTATTTT

D: .
V: TRBV5-1
J: TRBJ1-1
size: few
CDR3: CASSLEMGRLTRNTEAFF
DNA: TGCGCCAGCAGCCTGGAGATGGGACGGCTGACGAGGAACACTGAAGCTTTCTTT

D: .
V: TRBV7-2
J: TRBJ2-3
size: few
CDR3: CASGSRRDTDTQYF
DNA: TGTGCCAGCGGATCAAGACGGGACACAGATACGCAGTATTTT

D: .
V: TRBV7-9
J: TRBJ1-2
size: .
CDR3: CASSSAGFGNGYTF
DNA: TGTGCCAGCAGCTCTGCAGGGTTTGGAAATGGCTACACCTTC

D: TRBD2
V: TRBV13
J: TRBJ2-1
size: many
CDR3: CASSLPSGIYNEQFF
DNA: TGTGCCAGCAGCTTACCTAGCGGGATTTACAATGAGCAGTTCTTC

D: TRBD1
V: TRBV13
J: TRBJ2-1
size: few
CDR3: CASSGGQSNEQFF
DNA: TGTGCCAGCAGCGGGGGACAGAGCAATGAGCAGTTCTTC

D: .
V: TRBV6-2/TRBV6-3
J: TRBJ2-1
size: few
CDR3: CASSPQNGHGEQFF
DNA: TGTGCCAGCAGTCCCCAGAATGGCCACGGGGAGCAGTTCTTC

D: .
V: TRBV2
J: TRBJ2-5
size: few
CDR3: CASNGAVQETQYF
DNA: TGTGCCAGCAACGGTGCGGTCCAAGAGACCCAGTACTTC

D: .
V: TRBV5-1
J: TRBJ2-3
size: .
CDR3: CASSRGPGPDTQYF
DNA: TGCGCCAGCAGTCGGGGGCCCGGCCCAGATACGCAGTATTTT

D: .
V: TRBV6-1
J: TRBJ2-3
size: .
CDR3: CASSEAGAESTDTQYF
DNA: TGTGCCAGCAGTGAAGCTGGGGCGGAGTCCACAGATACGCAGTATTTT

D: TRBD1
V: TRBV7-6
J: TRBJ1-6
size: many
CDR3: CASSLGTGYNSPLHF
DNA: TGTGCCAGCAGCTTAGGGACAGGATATAATTCACCCCTCCACTTT

D: TRBD1
V: TRBV27
J: TRBJ1-5
size: .
CDR3: CASNRGAGQPQHF
DNA: TGTGCCAGCAACAGGGGAGCAGGTCAGCCCCAGCATTTT

D: TRBD2
V: TRBV5-1
J: TRBJ2-1
size: .
CDR3: CASSLGASGGDEQFF
DNA: TGCGCCAGCAGCTTGGGGGCTAGCGGGGGGGATGAGCAGTTCTTC

D: TRBD2
V: TRBV10-3
J: TRBJ2-3
size: many
CDR3: CAISESGTSERTDTQYF
DNA: TGTGCCATCAGTGAGTCCGGGACTAGCGAAAGGACAGATACGCAGTATTTT

D: .
V: TRBV7-9
J: TRBJ2-3
size: few
CDR3: CASSPALAGTDTQYF
DNA: TGTGCCAGCAGCCCCGCCTTGGCGGGCACAGATACGCAGTATTTT

D: TRBD2
V: TRBV7-2
J: TRBJ2-2
size: .
CDR3: CASSLRAGGLTGELFF
DNA: TGTGCCAGCAGCTTAAGGGCGGGGGGCCTCACCGGGGAGCTGTTTTTT

D: .
V: TRBV28
J: TRBJ1-2
size: .
CDR3: CASSFSPLLTGTSGYTF
DNA: TGTGCCAGCAGTTTCTCGCCCCTCTTAACTGGGACCAGTGGCTACACCTTC

D: TRBD1
V: TRBV20-1
J: TRBJ1-2
size: .
CDR3: CSATRKTGVGGYTF
DNA: TGCAGTGCTACCAGAAAGACAGGGGTCGGAGGCTACACCTTC

D: .
V: TRBV20-1
J: TRBJ1-5
size: .
CDR3: CSARDARGRNQPQHF
DNA: TGCAGTGCTAGAGATGCCCGGGGGAGAAATCAGCCCCAGCATTTT

D: TRBD1
V: TRBV30
J: TRBJ1-5
size: .
CDR3: CAWRPGQGLRNQPQHF
DNA: TGTGCCTGGAGGCCGGGACAGGGTCTTCGCAATCAGCCCCAGCATTTT

D: .
V: TRBV29-1
J: TRBJ2-3
size: .
CDR3: CSVEAREPQYF
DNA: TGCAGCGTTGAAGCCCGGGAGCCGCAGTATTTT

D: .
V: TRBV27
J: TRBJ1-2
size: .
CDR3: CASSFTGGHGYTF
DNA: TGTGCCAGCAGTTTCACGGGAGGACACGGCTACACCTTC

D: .
V: TRBV6-6
J: TRBJ2-7
size: few
CDR3: CASSSSLGISYEQYF
DNA: TGTGCCAGCAGTTCCTCGCTAGGGATCTCCTACGAGCAGTACTTC

D: .
V: TRBV6-5
J: TRBJ2-1
size: .
CDR3: CASSPTQETQFF
DNA: TGTGCCAGCAGTCCTACGCAAGAGACCCAGTTCTTC

D: TRBD2
V: TRBV11-2
J: TRBJ2-1
size: .
CDR3: CASSLVRSGGYNEQFF
DNA: TGTGCCAGCAGCTTAGTTCGGTCGGGGGGATACAATGAGCAGTTCTTC